The clone carrying this T cell receptor (beta chain) was recorded a few times. Genomic DNA, the template, was used for profiling of the TCR beta VDJ and CDR3. TCRdb redid the calling of the reads with MiXCR, one entry per CDR3 protein. The sample holds hundreds of thousands of distinct CDR3 sequences, about a third seen once. The data stem from a study of CD8+CD57+ T cells in acquired aplastic anemia. Study-wide context: Mean DNA quantity obtained from sorted CD4+ and CD8+ cells was 3 to 3.5 ug.

Patients chosen for sequencing had shown CD8+CD57+ cell expansion by flow cytometry. The sequenced material came from sorted CD4+, CD8+, or CD8+CD57+ T cells (not recorded which) from PBMCs. The receptor's source is a human donor with aplastic anemia.

The CDR3 DNA reads TGCAGTGCTAGATTGTTGGGCGGGGGGGCTGGAGAGACCCAGTACTTC. Protein product: CSARLLGGGAGETQYF. The V call is TRBV20-1, the J call TRBJ2-5, with 9 bases matching TRBD2. Germline CDR1 reads DFQATT; CDR2 reads SNEGSKA (reference sequence). This CDR3 has 16 amino acids. Unmatched junction bases numbered 11, after V lost 2 bases and J lost 4 bases.